This TCR beta chain came from a study of cytomegalovirus exposure and HLA in healthy donors. Study-wide results and caveats: Cytomegalovirus-associated status was assigned to approximately 160 TCR beta chains. The study assumed roughly uniform donor sequencing depth for presence/absence analyses. The study dropped some indistinguishable V segments, TRBV6-2 and TRBV6-3 among them.

Turning to this clone: Its antigen is not identified. Other DNA sequences in this sample translate to the same CDR3.

Trimming stripped 5 bases from V and 4 bases from J, with 5 bases between. The V gene's germline CDR1 is SQVTM and CDR2 ANQGSEA. CDR3 length: 10 amino acids. Vbeta (60) and Jbeta (13) primers were used in the PCR. TCRdb's copy holds only in-frame clones and misses some; the assay was immunoSEQ multiplex PCR. The sample records 100,000 to 150,000 clones, more than 65% being singletons. Specimen: PBMCs. The V and J genes are TRBV29-1 and TRBJ1-1; D gene ambiguous. This sequence originates from a man aged 18 to 35 in good health and CMV-seropositive. The CDR3 here is CSVLSTEAFF. CDR3 DNA sequence: TGCAGCGTTCTGAGCACTGAAGCTTTCTTT.